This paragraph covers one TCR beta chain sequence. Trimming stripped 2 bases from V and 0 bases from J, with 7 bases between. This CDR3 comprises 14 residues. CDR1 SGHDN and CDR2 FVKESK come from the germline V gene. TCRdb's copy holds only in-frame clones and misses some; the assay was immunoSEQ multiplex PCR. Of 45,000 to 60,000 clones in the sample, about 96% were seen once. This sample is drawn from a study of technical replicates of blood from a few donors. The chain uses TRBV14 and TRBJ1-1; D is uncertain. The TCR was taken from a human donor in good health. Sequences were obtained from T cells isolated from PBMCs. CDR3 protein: CASSQLFMNTEAFF. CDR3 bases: TGTGCCAGCAGCCAACTTTTTATGAACACTGAAGCTTTCTTT.